This entry lists 25 T cell receptor beta chains sequenced from one sample in a study of CXCR3-negative and CXCR3-positive naive CD8 T cells. The antigens for these receptors are not known. Study-wide points: Compared with CXCR3-negative naive cells, CXCR3-positive naive cells showed more hydrophobic TRB CDR3s.

With UMI labels, 5' RACE was used to prepare the TRB cDNA libraries. TCRdb derives one entry per CDR3 protein from the 5' RACE reads, leaving out DNA. The sample features 100,000 to 150,000 distinct CDR3 sequences, with about 0.54% in its top ten. The source material was naive CXCR3+ CD8+ T cells from blood. Regarding subset: CD45RO-CCR7+CD27+CD95- naive CD8+ T cells expressing CXCR3 (TNR3+). The source is a human donor in good health. Some clones in this sample may be carry-over from other donors' samples.

The gene calls are TRBV29-1 and TRBJ2-7; TCRdb selects TRBD2, and the lack of DNA leaves this call unchecked. Germline V CDR1 and CDR2: SQVTM, ANQGSEA. The CDR3 has 14 residues. CDR3 sequence reads: CSVEAPGEAYEQYF.

The rearrangement links TRBV13 to TRBJ1-2; TCRdb gives TRBD1 as the D gene, but with no DNA this cannot be confirmed. This CDR3 region has 16 residues. Per germline, CDR1 PRHDT and CDR2 FYEKMQ (reference sequence). The CDR3: CASSLLQGEGNYGYTF.

This chain connects TRBV12-3 or TRBV12-4 to TRBJ2-7. The CDR3 loop spans 12 amino acids. The chain's CDR3 is CASSLAPHEQYF.

The rearrangement links TRBV30 to TRBJ2-7; the TRBD1 assignment by TCRdb is unverifiable without DNA. The CDR3 covers 14 residues. Looked up from germline, CDR1 is GTSNPN and CDR2 is SVGIG (reference sequence). CDR3 amino acids: CAWSRRDSSYEQYF.

This chain links TRBV29-1 with TRBJ2-7; checking the TCRdb D call of TRBD1 is not possible without DNA. Germline V gene sequence: CDR1 SQVTM, CDR2 ANQGSEA. This CDR3 has 13 amino acids. CDR3 amino acids: CSVGGGYSYEQYF.

The rearrangement links TRBV29-1 to TRBJ2-7; TCRdb designates TRBD1, a call that cannot be tested without DNA. This CDR3 region has 12 residues. Per the germline V gene, CDR1 is SQVTM and CDR2 is ANQGSEA. This chain's CDR3 is CSVGRGLEEQYF.

The chain carries TRBV7-8 and TRBJ2-2; TCRdb calls TRBD1, which cannot be checked without DNA. The CDR3 has 16 residues. Germline loops: CDR1 SGHVS, CDR2 FQNEAQ. Here the CDR3 reads CASSELGGGSTGELFF. Drawing the rest from reference TRBV7-8 and TRBJ2-2, the complete variable domain is GAGVSQSPRYKVAKRGQDVALRCDPISGHVSLFWYQQALGQGPEFLTYFQNEAQLDKSGLPSDRFFAERPEGSVSTLKIQRTQQEDSAVYLCASSELGGGSTGELFFGEGSRLTVL.

V is TRBV12-3 or TRBV12-4 and J is TRBJ2-7; TCRdb's assignment of TRBD1 cannot be checked, as there is no DNA. CDR3 length: 14 residues. CDR3 protein: CASSYPGQSYEQYF.

The rearrangement uses TRBV7-6 and TRBJ2-1; the D call from TCRdb, TRBD1, cannot be confirmed without DNA. The CDR3 runs to 15 residues. Germline-derived CDR1 and CDR2 are SGHVS and FNYEAQ. CDR3 amino acids: CASSPSGGALNEQFF.

The V and J genes are TRBV7-9 and TRBJ1-1. From germline, CDR1 is SEHNR and CDR2 FQNEAQ (reference sequence). The CDR3 is 12 amino acids. The CDR3 spells CASSFAEFEAFF.

This chain joins TRBV12-3 or TRBV12-4 and TRBJ2-5; TCRdb returns TRBD1, unconfirmable since there is no DNA. There are 14 residues in the CDR3. CDR3: CASSPPETQETQYF.

V and J are TRBV13 and TRBJ1-5. Germline lookup yields CDR1 PRHDT and CDR2 FYEKMQ (reference sequence). CDR3 size: 14 residues. CDR3: CASSLGALGQPQHF.

CDR3 in amino acids: CASSHRIGENTEAFF. The rearrangement uses TRBV4-3 and TRBJ1-1; TCRdb proposes TRBD1, but this gene call is untestable without DNA. The CDR3 contains 15 residues. Germline CDR1 LGHNA, CDR2 YSLEER.

The chain uses TRBV20-1 and TRBJ2-1; TCRdb's D call, TRBD2, is unchecked because there is no DNA. Germline CDR1 DFQATT, CDR2 SNEGSKA (reference sequence). The CDR3 spans 17 residues. The CDR3: CSARVASGGAATNEQFF.

V usage is TRBV2 and J usage is TRBJ2-1; the D call of TRBD2 rests on TCRdb alone, since no DNA is present to check it. Germline CDR1 and CDR2: SNHLY and FYNNEI. The length of the CDR3 is 13 residues. CDR3 in amino acids: CASIPGLNNEQFF.

This rearrangement joins TRBV15 to TRBJ2-5; TCRdb indicates TRBD2, and absent DNA this call remains unverified. The germline CDR1 and CDR2 sequences are LNHNV and YYDKDF (reference sequence). This CDR3 contains 16 residues. CDR3 protein: CATSRPSSRLEETQYF.

The chain couples TRBV7-2 to TRBJ1-2. Germline CDR1 reads SGHTA; CDR2 reads FQGNSA. This CDR3 spans 15 amino acids. CDR3 region: CASSLAGNPLYGYTF.

V gene TRBV20-1 combines with J gene TRBJ1-1; TCRdb picks TRBD1, but there is no DNA to check that call. This CDR3 contains 15 residues. Per the germline V gene, CDR1 is DFQATT and CDR2 is SNEGSKA (reference sequence). This CDR3 reads CSARGQGAFGTEAFF.

V is TRBV6-2 or TRBV6-3 and J is TRBJ2-1; there is no DNA to check the TCRdb D call of TRBD1. Germline-derived CDR1 and CDR2 are MNHEY and SVGEGT. The CDR3 contains 15 residues. CDR3 in amino acids: CASSPSGHLYNEQFF.

The chain couples TRBV6-6 to TRBJ2-7; the TRBD2 assignment by TCRdb is unverifiable without DNA. The CDR3 has 13 residues. Germline CDR1 is MNHNY and CDR2 is SVGAGI (reference sequence). The CDR3 loop reads CASSALGGYEQYF.

The chain carries TRBV28 and TRBJ1-5; TCRdb picks TRBD1, but there is no DNA to check that call. The CDR3 has 14 residues. The germline CDR1 and CDR2 sequences are MDHEN and SYDVKM. The CDR3 protein is CASNPGNSNQPQHF.

The chain joins TRBV11-2 to TRBJ2-3; TCRdb returns TRBD1, unconfirmable since there is no DNA. Germline V gene lookup returns CDR1 SGHAT and CDR2 FQNNGV. CDR3 size: 13 residues. CDR3 sequence: CASSLGRTHTQYF.

V is TRBV29-1 and J is TRBJ2-7; TCRdb proposes TRBD1, but this gene call is untestable without DNA. Germline V lookup: CDR1 SQVTM, CDR2 ANQGSEA. CDR3 size: 12 residues. This chain's CDR3 is CSVRDRVSEQYF.

The chain employs TRBV7-9 and TRBJ2-7; with no DNA, the TCRdb D assignment of TRBD1 cannot be verified. The CDR3 loop spans 14 amino acids. CDR1 and CDR2 (germline): SEHNR, FQNEAQ (reference sequence). The CDR3 region is CASSIGTAAYEQYF. The entire variable domain, with the rest obtained from reference TRBV7-9 and TRBJ2-7, is as follows: DTGVSQNPRHKITKRGQNVTFRCDPISEHNRLYWYRQTLGQGPEFLTYFQNEAQLEKSRLLSDRFSAERPKGSFSTLEIQRTEQGDSAMYLCASSIGTAAYEQYFGPGTRLTVT.

The genes are TRBV29-1 and TRBJ2-3; checking the TCRdb D call of TRBD1 is not possible without DNA. Germline CDR1 is SQVTM and CDR2 is ANQGSEA. The CDR3 spans 18 residues. The CDR3 loop is CSVSPGQATPDPTDTQYF.